This T cell receptor (beta chain) was sequenced for a study of blood T cell repertoires in COVID-19. Study-wide context: Acute and convalescent COVID-19 samples came from the United States, Italy and Spain. T cells, B-cell-depleted T cells, or PBMCs provided the cDNA or gDNA that served as material.

The germline V gene has CDR1 SGHDT and CDR2 YYEEEE. Trimming removed 0 bases from V and 2 bases from J, with 15 bases in between. The CDR3 loop spans 16 amino acids. Original processing notes: Reference gene primer amplification in the assay estimated nucleated cell counts. TCRdb's copy holds only in-frame clones and misses some; the assay was immunoSEQ multiplex PCR. For V, J and clone size, that table is used; D and trimming come from the DNA. The sample consists of about 55,000 clones, roughly 86% of them appearing once. Recruited during active infection, patients (from Seattle) were subsequently followed longitudinally.

This clonotype was sampled from a man in his forties with COVID-19, enrolled during active disease. The chain links TRBV5-6 to TRBJ2-7, with a tentative D call TRBD1 (5 bases). Sequenced: peripheral blood. The CDR3 DNA follows: TGTGCCAGCAGCTTGGTCACGAGACAGCTCACCTACGAGCAGTACTTC. Protein product: CASSLVTRQLTYEQYF.